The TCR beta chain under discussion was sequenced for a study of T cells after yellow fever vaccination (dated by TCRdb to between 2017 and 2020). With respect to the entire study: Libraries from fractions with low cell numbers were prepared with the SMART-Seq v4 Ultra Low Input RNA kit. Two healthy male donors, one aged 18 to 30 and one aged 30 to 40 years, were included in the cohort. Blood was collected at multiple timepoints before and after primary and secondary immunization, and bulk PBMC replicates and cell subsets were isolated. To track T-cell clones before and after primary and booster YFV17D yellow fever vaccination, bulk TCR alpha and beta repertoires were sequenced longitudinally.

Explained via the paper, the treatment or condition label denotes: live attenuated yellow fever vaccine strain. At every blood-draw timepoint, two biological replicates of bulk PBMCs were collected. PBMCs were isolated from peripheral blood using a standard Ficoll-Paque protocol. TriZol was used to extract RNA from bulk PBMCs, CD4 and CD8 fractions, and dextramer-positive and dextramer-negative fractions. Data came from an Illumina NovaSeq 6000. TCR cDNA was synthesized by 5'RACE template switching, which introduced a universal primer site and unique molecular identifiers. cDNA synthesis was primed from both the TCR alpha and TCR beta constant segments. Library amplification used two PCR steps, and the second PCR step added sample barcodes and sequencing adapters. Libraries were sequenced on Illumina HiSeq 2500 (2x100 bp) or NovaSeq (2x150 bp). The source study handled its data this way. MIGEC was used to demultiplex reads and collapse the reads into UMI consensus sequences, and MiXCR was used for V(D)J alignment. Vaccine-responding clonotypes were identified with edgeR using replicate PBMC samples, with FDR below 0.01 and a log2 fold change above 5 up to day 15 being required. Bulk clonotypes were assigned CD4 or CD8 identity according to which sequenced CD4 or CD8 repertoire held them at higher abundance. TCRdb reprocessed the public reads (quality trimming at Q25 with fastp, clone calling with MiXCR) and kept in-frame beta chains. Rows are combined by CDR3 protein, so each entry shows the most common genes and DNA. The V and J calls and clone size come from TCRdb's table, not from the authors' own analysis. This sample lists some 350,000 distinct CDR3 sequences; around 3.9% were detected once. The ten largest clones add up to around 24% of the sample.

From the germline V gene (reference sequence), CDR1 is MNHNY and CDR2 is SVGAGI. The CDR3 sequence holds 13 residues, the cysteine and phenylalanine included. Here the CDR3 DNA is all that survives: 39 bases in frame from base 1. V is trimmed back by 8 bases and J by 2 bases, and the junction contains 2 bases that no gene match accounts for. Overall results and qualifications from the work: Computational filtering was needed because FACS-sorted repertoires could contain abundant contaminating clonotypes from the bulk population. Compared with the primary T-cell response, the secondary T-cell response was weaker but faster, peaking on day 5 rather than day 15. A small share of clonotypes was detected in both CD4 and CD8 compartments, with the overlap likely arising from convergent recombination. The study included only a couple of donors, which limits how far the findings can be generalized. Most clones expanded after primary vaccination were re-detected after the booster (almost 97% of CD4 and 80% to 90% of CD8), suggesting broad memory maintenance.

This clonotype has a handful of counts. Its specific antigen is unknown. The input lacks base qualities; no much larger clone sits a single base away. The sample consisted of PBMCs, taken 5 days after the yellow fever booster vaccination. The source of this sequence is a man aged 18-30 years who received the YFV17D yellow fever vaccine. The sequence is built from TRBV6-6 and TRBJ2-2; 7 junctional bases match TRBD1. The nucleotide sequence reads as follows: TGTGCCAGCGGGACAGTAAACACCGGGGAGCTGTTTTTT. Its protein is CASGTVNTGELFF.